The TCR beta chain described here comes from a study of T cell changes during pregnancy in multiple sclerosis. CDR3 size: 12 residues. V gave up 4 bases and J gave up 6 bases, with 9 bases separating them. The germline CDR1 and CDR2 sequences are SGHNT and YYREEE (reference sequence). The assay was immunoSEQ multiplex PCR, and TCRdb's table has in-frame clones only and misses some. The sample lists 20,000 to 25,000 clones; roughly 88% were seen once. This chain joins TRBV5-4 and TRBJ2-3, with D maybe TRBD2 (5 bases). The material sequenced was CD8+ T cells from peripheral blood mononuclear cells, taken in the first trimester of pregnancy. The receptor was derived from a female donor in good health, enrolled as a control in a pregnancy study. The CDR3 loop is CASSPRGDTQYF. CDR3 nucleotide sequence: TGTGCCAGCAGCCCACGGGGTGATACGCAGTATTTT.